The next 20 T cell receptor beta chains were all read from a single sample in a study of T cell responses to AZD1222 COVID-19 vaccine (dated by TCRdb to the early 2020s). Library generation was performed with the immunoSEQ multiplex PCR assay. In TCRdb, the immuneACCESS table is reduced to in-frame sequences with V and J assigned. These tables do not hold every clone; where another copy was compared, an unresolved V gene accounts for under half, and the others remain unexplained. The sample includes 140,000 to 150,000 clones, with over 90% observed a single time. Jointly, the top ten make up 5% to 5.5% of the sample. The time point label, as the study defines it: baseline before first vaccination. This sample comprised peripheral blood, obtained on day 0 of AZD1222 vaccination. Every receptor here comes from an adult in good health.

The V and J genes are TRBV19 and TRBJ2-5, with TRBD2 matching 9 bases. In germline, CDR1 is LNHDA, CDR2 SQIVND (reference sequence). Unmatched junction bases numbered 7, after V lost 0 bases and J lost 2 bases. This CDR3 has 17 amino acids. As DNA, the CDR3 is TGTGCCAGTAGTATAGAGGGAGTAGCGGGAGATCAAGAGACCCAGTACTTC. It yields the protein CASSIEGVAGDQETQYF.

The chain joins TRBV19 to TRBJ1-3, with a tentative D call TRBD1 (5 bases). The CDR3 length is 14 residues. Trimming pared 6 bases from V and 0 bases from J, leaving 9 bases between. Germline V lookup: CDR1 LNHDA, CDR2 SQIVND (reference sequence). This CDR3 is CASRQVNSGNTIYF. In DNA form, the CDR3 reads TGTGCCAGTAGACAGGTGAACTCTGGAAACACCATATATTTT.

The chain joins TRBV28 to TRBJ2-2; D not certain. CDR1 is MDHEN, CDR2 SYDVKM, per germline. V was shortened by 3 bases and J by 3 bases, with 14 bases between the two germline ends. CDR3 length equals 16 residues. This CDR3 reads CASSLFRLRDTGELFF. The CDR3 nucleotides read TGTGCCAGCAGTTTGTTCAGATTACGGGACACCGGGGAGCTGTTTTTT. Drawing the rest from reference TRBV28 and TRBJ2-2, the complete variable domain is DVKVTQSSRYLVKRTGEKVFLECVQDMDHENMFWYRQDPGLGLRLIYFSYDVKMKEKGDIPEGYSVSREKKERFSLILESASTNQTSMYLCASSLFRLRDTGELFFGEGSRLTVL.

The CDR3 DNA is TGTGCCAGCAGCCTAGCGGGAGTCTATGAGCAGTACTTC. The encoded protein is CASSLAGVYEQYF. V gene TRBV6-5 combines with J gene TRBJ2-7; TRBD2 aligns across 10 bases. The CDR3 covers 13 residues. Trimming took 6 bases from V and 7 from J; bases not matched to a gene: 6. Germline V gives CDR1 MNHEY, CDR2 SVGAGI.

The chain uses TRBV19 and TRBJ2-2; D possibly uses TRBD1 or TRBD2 (6 bases each). Trimming shortened V by 3 bases and J by 7 bases, and 15 bases separated the two germline ends. Germline V gene sequence: CDR1 LNHDA, CDR2 SQIVND (reference sequence). CDR3 size: 15 residues. For the CDR3, the DNA is TGTGCCAGTAGTATGTGGGGGGCCGGAGGCGGGGAGCTGTTTTTT. This sequence encodes CASSMWGAGGGELFF.

The V and J genes are TRBV5-4 and TRBJ1-2, with D maybe TRBD1 (6 bases). CDR3 size: 13 residues. The V gene lost 4 bases and the J gene lost 2 bases, with 9 bases spanning the gap. Germline CDR1 reads SGHNT; CDR2 reads YYREEE (reference sequence). For the CDR3, the DNA is TGTGCCAGCAGCCGCGACAGGAACTATGGCTACACCTTC. Translating gives CASSRDRNYGYTF. Based on the CDR3 plus reference TRBV5-4 and TRBJ1-2, the full variable domain is ETGVTQSPTHLIKTRGQQVTLRCSSQSGHNTVSWYQQALGQGPQFIFQYYREEENGRGNFPPRFSGLQFPNYSSELNVNALELDDSALYLCASSRDRNYGYTFGSGTRLTVV.

The V and J genes are TRBV7-9 and TRBJ2-2; D is uncertain. This CDR3 contains 13 residues. CDR1 is SEHNR, CDR2 FQNEAQ, per germline (reference sequence). V lost 7 bases to trimming and J lost 1 base, with 7 bases between them. The CDR3 nucleotides are TGTGCCAGCATCGACTTGAACACCGGGGAGCTGTTTTTT. Its translation is CASIDLNTGELFF.

Only one count was recorded for this clone. The CDR3 coding sequence is TGTGCCAGCAGTGCAGCGGCTAGCGGGTGGAATGAGCAGTTCTTC. Its translation: CASSAAASGWNEQFF. The chain recombines TRBV2 with TRBJ2-1; TRBD2 aligns across 8 bases. Trimming removed 4 bases from V and 7 bases from J; junction bases left unmatched: 9. Germline loops: CDR1 SNHLY, CDR2 FYNNEI. The CDR3 length is 15 residues.

The chain has TRBV5-1 and TRBJ2-7; 7 nucleotides line up with TRBD2. The CDR3 has 16 residues. The germline gives CDR1 SGHRS, CDR2 YFSETQ. The ends lost 5 bases at V and 6 bases at J; junction bases unmatched: 17. The CDR3 DNA follows: TGCGCCAGCAGGATGGGTCCCGCTAGCGGCATTTCCGAGCAGTACTTC. Protein product: CASRMGPASGISEQYF.

The CDR3 DNA sequence: TGTGCTAGTGTTGAGCGGGAGTCGACAGATACGCAGTATTTT. Its translation: CASVERESTDTQYF. The rearrangement uses TRBV12-5 and TRBJ2-3; TRBD2 aligns across 8 bases. J lost 3 bases, V lost 7 bases, and 6 bases had no gene match. The germline V gene encodes CDR1 LGHNT and CDR2 FRNRAP. The CDR3 is made up of 14 amino acids.

The chain joins TRBV7-9 to TRBJ2-7; unclear D gene. This CDR3 comprises 14 residues. The germline gives CDR1 SEHNR, CDR2 FQNEAQ (reference sequence). With 3 bases removed from V and 7 bases from J, the gap between germline ends came to 16 bases. CDR3 bases: TGTGCCAGCAGCTTTCTTTCCGGGCCCCGTGAGCAGTACTTC. Its translation: CASSFLSGPREQYF.

The V and J genes are TRBV7-9 and TRBJ2-2; D is unresolved. Germline V gives CDR1 SEHNR, CDR2 FQNEAQ (reference sequence). With 5 bases removed from V and 3 bases from J, the gap between germline ends came to 7 bases. The CDR3 spans 13 residues. CDR3 nucleotide sequence: TGTGCCAGCAGCGTTAGAGACACCGGGGAGCTGTTTTTT. It encodes CASSVRDTGELFF.

The rearrangement joins TRBV5-6 to TRBJ2-2; TRBD1 aligns across 10 bases. CDR1 is SGHDT, CDR2 YYEEEE, per germline. Trimming at V came to 2 bases and at J to 4 bases, leaving 5 bases not matched to a gene. This CDR3 comprises 16 residues. The chain's CDR3 is CASSFDRGPITGELFF. CDR3 DNA: TGTGCCAGCAGCTTCGACAGGGGGCCTATCACCGGGGAGCTGTTTTTT.

This chain uses TRBV15 with TRBJ2-3; TRBD2 agrees at 8 bases. Germline V gives CDR1 LNHNV, CDR2 YYDKDF (reference sequence). The CDR3 is 17 residues long. Trimming at V came to 0 bases and at J to 0 bases, leaving 5 bases not matched to a gene. The CDR3 spells CATSRDWASGSTDTQYF. The CDR3 nucleotides read TGTGCCACCAGCAGAGATTGGGCTAGCGGGAGCACAGATACGCAGTATTTT.

This rearrangement joins TRBV5-6 to TRBJ1-3; D not certain. V lost 3 bases and J 2 bases, leaving 9 bases between the germline ends. Per germline, CDR1 SGHDT and CDR2 YYEEEE. The CDR3 extends over 14 amino acids. The CDR3 DNA is TGTGCCAGCAGCTCCAAAGGGCCTGGAAACACCATATATTTT. Protein sequence: CASSSKGPGNTIYF.

The gene calls are TRBV5-6 and TRBJ1-5, with a weak D call TRBD1 (5 bases). V lost 1 base to trimming and J lost 0 bases, with 11 bases between them. Per germline, CDR1 SGHDT and CDR2 YYEEEE. CDR3 length: 16 amino acids. CDR3: CASSLTGVYSNQPQHF. Here the CDR3 DNA reads TGTGCCAGCAGCTTGACAGGAGTTTATAGCAATCAGCCCCAGCATTTT.

The chain uses TRBV5-6 and TRBJ2-1; no clear D. V shed 4 bases and J shed 6 bases, with 8 bases lying between them. CDR1 is SGHDT and CDR2 is YYEEEE in the germline V gene. CDR3 size: 12 residues. The CDR3 DNA reads TGTGCCAGCAGCAACAAGATCAATGAGCAGTTCTTC. Translation: CASSNKINEQFF.

V and J are TRBV14 and TRBJ2-3; possibly TRBD2 for D (5 bases). The V and J ends lost 0 bases and 5 bases respectively, with 12 bases between them. The CDR3 is 15 residues long. Germline CDR1 is SGHDN and CDR2 is FVKESK. CDR3 DNA sequence: TGTGCCAGCAGCCAAGATCAGAGGGAGCGAGATACGCAGTATTTT. It is translated as CASSQDQRERDTQYF.

The chain is built from TRBV28 and TRBJ1-4, with TRBD1 as a possible D gene (6 bases). Looked up from germline, CDR1 is MDHEN and CDR2 is SYDVKM. V was clipped by 2 bases and J by 6 bases, with 13 bases between them. The CDR3 runs 15 residues. The CDR3 bases are TGTGCCAGCAGTTTAGAGAGGGGGGTTGATGAAAAACTGTTTTTT. Its translation: CASSLERGVDEKLFF. Combining the CDR3 with reference TRBV28 and TRBJ1-4 gives the whole variable domain DVKVTQSSRYLVKRTGEKVFLECVQDMDHENMFWYRQDPGLGLRLIYFSYDVKMKEKGDIPEGYSVSREKKERFSLILESASTNQTSMYLCASSLERGVDEKLFFGSGTQLSVL.

This clone was picked up one time. The rearrangement joins TRBV6-1 to TRBJ2-1; TRBD1 matches at 8 bases. This CDR3 has 14 amino acids. Germline CDR1 reads MNHNS; CDR2 reads SASEGT. The J segment lost 7 bases and the V segment lost 3 bases, leaving 5 bases of the junction unmatched. For the CDR3, the DNA is TGTGCCAGCAGTGAGCAGGGGGCCTTAAATGAGCAGTTCTTC. Translation gives CASSEQGALNEQFF.